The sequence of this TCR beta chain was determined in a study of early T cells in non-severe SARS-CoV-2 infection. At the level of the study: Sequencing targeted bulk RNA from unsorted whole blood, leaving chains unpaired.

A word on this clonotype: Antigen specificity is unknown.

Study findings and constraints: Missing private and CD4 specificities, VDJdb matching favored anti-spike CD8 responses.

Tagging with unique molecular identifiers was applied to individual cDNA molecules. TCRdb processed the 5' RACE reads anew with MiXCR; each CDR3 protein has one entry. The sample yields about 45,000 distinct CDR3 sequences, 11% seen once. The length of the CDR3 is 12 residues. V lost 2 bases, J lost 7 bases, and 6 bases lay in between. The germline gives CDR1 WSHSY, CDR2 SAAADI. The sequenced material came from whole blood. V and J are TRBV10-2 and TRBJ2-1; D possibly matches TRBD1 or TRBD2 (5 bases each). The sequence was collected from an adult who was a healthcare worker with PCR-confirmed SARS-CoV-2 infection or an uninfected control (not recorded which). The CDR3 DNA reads TGCGCCAGCAGTGAGGAGGGGAATGAGCAGTTCTTC. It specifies CASSEEGNEQFF.